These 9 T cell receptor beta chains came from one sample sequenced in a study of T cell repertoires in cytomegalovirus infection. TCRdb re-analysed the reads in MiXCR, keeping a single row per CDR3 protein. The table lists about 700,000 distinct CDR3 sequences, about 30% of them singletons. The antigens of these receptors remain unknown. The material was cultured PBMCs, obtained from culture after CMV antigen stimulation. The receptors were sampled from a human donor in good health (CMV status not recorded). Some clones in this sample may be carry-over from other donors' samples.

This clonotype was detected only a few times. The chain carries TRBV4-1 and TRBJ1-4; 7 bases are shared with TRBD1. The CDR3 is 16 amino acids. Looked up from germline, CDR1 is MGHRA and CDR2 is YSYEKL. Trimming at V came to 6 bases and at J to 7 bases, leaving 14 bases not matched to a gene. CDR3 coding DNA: TGCGCCAGCAGTCGACTAGGACAGGCCGAGGGTGAAAAACTGTTTTTT. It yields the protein CASSRLGQAEGEKLFF.

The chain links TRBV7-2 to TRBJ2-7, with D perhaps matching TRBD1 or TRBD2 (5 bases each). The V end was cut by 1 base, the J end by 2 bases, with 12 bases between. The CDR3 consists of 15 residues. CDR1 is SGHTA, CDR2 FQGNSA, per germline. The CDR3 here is CASSLDGTRTYEQYF. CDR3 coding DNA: TGTGCCAGCAGCTTAGATGGGACCAGAACCTACGAGCAGTACTTC.

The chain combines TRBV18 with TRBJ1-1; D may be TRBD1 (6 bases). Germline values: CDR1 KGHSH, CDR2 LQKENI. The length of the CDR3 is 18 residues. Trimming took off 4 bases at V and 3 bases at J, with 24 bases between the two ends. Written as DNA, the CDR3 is TGTGCCAGCTCACTCTCCCGGGGGGCTGGGAAAGGGGACACTGAAGCTTTCTTT. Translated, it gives CASSLSRGAGKGDTEAFF. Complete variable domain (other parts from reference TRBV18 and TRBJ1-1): NAGVMQNPRHLVRRRGQEARLRCSPMKGHSHVYWYRQLPEEGLKFMVYLQKENIIDESGMPKERFSAEFPKEGPSILRIQQVVRGDSAAYFCASSLSRGAGKGDTEAFFGQGTRLTVV.

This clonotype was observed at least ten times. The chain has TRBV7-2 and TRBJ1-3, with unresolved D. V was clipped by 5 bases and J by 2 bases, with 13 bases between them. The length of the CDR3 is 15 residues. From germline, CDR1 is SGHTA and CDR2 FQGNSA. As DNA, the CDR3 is TGTGCCAGCAGCAAGGGAGGGAAAACTGGAAACACCATATATTTT. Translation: CASSKGGKTGNTIYF.

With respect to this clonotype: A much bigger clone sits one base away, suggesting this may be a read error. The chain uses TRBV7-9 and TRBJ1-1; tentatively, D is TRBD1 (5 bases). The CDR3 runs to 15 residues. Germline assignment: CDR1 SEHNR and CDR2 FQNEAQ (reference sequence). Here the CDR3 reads CASSFSTVTNTEAYF. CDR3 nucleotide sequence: TGTGCCAGCAGCTTTTCGACAGTTACGAACACTGAAGCTTACTTT.

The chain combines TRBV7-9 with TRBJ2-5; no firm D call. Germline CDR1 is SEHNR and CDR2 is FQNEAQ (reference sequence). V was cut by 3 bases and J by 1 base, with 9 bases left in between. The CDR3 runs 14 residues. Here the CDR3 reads CASSLSQPQETQYF. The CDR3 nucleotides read TGTGCCAGCAGCTTGTCCCAGCCCCAAGAGACCCAGTACTTC.

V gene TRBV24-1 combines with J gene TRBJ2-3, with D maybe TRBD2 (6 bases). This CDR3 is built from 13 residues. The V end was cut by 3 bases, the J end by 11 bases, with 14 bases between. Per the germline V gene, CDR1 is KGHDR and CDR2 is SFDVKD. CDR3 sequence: CATSDHPGTLQYF. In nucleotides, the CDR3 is TGTGCCACCAGTGATCACCCCGGGACTCTGCAGTATTTT.

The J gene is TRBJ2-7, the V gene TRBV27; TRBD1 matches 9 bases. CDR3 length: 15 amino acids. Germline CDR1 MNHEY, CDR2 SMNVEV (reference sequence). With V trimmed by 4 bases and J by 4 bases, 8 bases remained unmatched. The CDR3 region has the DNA TGTGCCAGCAGTTCCGGACAGGGGTACTTGTACGAGCAGTACTTC. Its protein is CASSSGQGYLYEQYF.

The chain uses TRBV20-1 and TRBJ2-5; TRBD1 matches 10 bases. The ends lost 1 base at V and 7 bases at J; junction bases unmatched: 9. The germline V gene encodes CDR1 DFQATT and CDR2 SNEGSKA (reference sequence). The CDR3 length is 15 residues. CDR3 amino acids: CSARAMTGGQGTQYF. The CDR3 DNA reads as TGCAGTGCTAGAGCCATGACAGGGGGCCAGGGGACCCAGTACTTC.